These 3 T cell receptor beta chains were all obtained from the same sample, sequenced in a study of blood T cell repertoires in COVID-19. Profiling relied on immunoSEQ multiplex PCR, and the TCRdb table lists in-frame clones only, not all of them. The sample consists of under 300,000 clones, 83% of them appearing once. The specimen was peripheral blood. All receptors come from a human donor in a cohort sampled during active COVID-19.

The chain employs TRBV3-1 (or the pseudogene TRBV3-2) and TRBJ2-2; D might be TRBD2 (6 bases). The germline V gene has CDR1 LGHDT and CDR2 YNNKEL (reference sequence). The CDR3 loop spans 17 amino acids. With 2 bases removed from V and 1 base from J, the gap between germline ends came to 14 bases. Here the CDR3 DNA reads TGTGCCAGCAGCCAACCCAGGACTACCAGGAACACCGGGGAGCTGTTTTTT. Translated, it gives CASSQPRTTRNTGELFF.

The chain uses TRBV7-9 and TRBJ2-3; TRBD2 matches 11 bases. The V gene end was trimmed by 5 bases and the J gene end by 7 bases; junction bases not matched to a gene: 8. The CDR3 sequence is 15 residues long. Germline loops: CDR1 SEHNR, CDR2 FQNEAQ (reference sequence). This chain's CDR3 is CASSATSGRRNTQYF. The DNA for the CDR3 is TGTGCCAGCAGCGCCACTAGCGGGAGAAGAAATACGCAGTATTTT.

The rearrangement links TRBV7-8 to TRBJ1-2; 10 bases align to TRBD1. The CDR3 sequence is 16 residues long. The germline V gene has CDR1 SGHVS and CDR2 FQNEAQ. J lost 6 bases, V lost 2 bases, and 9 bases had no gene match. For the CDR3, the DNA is TGTGCCAGCAGCTTACAAAGGACAGGGGGTTTTAATGGCTACACCTTC. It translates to CASSLQRTGGFNGYTF.